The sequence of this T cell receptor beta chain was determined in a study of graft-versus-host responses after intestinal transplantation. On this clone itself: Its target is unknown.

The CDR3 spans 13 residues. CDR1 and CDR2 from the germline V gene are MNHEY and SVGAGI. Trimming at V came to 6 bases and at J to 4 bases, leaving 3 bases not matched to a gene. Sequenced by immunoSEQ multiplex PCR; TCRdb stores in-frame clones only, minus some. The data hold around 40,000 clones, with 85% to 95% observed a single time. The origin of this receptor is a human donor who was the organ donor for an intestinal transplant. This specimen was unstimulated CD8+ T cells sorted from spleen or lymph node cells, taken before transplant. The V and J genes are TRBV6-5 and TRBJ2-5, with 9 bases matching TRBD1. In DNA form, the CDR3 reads TGTGCCAGCAGACAGGGGGCAGGAGAGACCCAGTACTTC. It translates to CASRQGAGETQYF.